This T cell receptor beta chain was recorded in a study of T-cell reconstitution after alpha-beta-depleted transplantation in children. The TCRbeta library incorporated unique molecular identifiers. TCRdb reprocessed the PCR reads via MiXCR and lists one record per CDR3 protein. The table includes hundreds of thousands of distinct CDR3 sequences, approximately 15% detected once. This clonotype was picked up a small number of times. V shed 0 bases and J shed 3 bases, with 14 bases lying between them. The CDR3 has 17 residues. The germline V gene encodes CDR1 LGHNA and CDR2 YNFKEQ. The TCR was taken from a human donor who donated a stem cell graft to a child with acute myeloid leukemia. Source: PBMCs from the stem cell graft donor, taken from the stem cell graft. This chain uses TRBV4-2 with TRBJ1-4; no definite D call. The DNA for the CDR3 is TGTGCCAGCAGCCAAGAGCTTTTTTTCCGGGCTAATGAAAAACTGTTTTTT. It is translated as CASSQELFFRANEKLFF.